Included here is one TCR beta chain sequence, with context. This entry belongs to a study of blood T cell repertoires in COVID-19. In the study overall: PBMCs, B-cell-depleted T cells, or T cells provided the cDNA or gDNA that made up the material.

The CDR3 has 14 amino acids. Germline V gene sequence: CDR1 LGHNA, CDR2 YNFKEQ. Trimming stripped 0 bases from V and 7 bases from J, with 10 bases between. The Seattle patients joined while their infection was active and were tracked longitudinally afterward. Original processing methods: From reference gene primer amplification, estimates of nucleated cell counts were derived. TCRdb's copy holds only in-frame clones and misses some; the assay was immunoSEQ multiplex PCR. D and trimming were read from the DNA, whereas the V and J calls and clone size are those reported in that table. The sample shows about 15,000 clones, 85% to 90% of them seen only once.

The chain combines TRBV4-2 with TRBJ1-5; D ambiguous. Specimen: peripheral blood. This clonotype was obtained from a woman of 80 years or more with COVID-19, enrolled during active disease. The DNA of the CDR3 is TGTGCCAGCAGCCAAGACCCGATCTACCAGCCCCAGCATTTT. This encodes CASSQDPIYQPQHF.